The 21 T cell receptor beta chains presented below share a single source sample, sequenced in a study of blood T cell repertoires in COVID-19. The protocol was immunoSEQ multiplex PCR, while the TCRdb copy is restricted to in-frame clones and leaves out a portion. The data hold approximately 200,000 clones, with roughly 80% observed a single time. Specimen: PBMCs or T cells enriched from blood (not recorded which). These receptors were obtained from a woman younger than 45 who had recovered from COVID-19.

This chain uses TRBV28 with TRBJ2-5; possibly TRBD1 for D (7 bases). This CDR3 is 14 amino acids long. With 6 bases removed from V and 4 bases from J, the gap between germline ends came to 15 bases. Germline loops: CDR1 MDHEN, CDR2 SYDVKM. This chain's CDR3 is CASRSQGGPETQYF. CDR3 in DNA: TGTGCCAGCAGGTCTCAGGGGGGACCAGAGACCCAGTACTTC.

The chain uses TRBV5-1 and TRBJ2-3; D might be TRBD2 (5 bases). The CDR3 spans 15 residues. The V gene lost 0 bases and the J gene lost 4 bases, with 12 bases spanning the gap. Germline assignment: CDR1 SGHRS and CDR2 YFSETQ. The CDR3 coding sequence is TGCGCCAGCAGCTTGGGCCCAGCGGAAGCAGATACGCAGTATTTT. Translated: CASSLGPAEADTQYF.

The chain has TRBV9 and TRBJ2-3; the D gene is possibly TRBD1 (6 bases). V was trimmed by 0 bases and J by 4 bases, leaving 12 bases between them. The CDR3 is 15 residues long. From germline, CDR1 is SGDLS and CDR2 YYNGEE. CDR3 protein: CASSVGVRGSDTQYF. CDR3 coding DNA: TGTGCCAGCAGCGTAGGCGTCAGGGGTTCAGATACGCAGTATTTT.

V and J are TRBV28 and TRBJ2-1, with 8 bases fitting TRBD1. The CDR3 extends over 17 amino acids. The germline V gene has CDR1 MDHEN and CDR2 SYDVKM. The trim removed 3 bases at V and 2 bases at J, leaving 9 bases unmatched. The CDR3 sequence is CASSFRGQATPYNEQFF. As DNA, the CDR3 is TGTGCCAGCAGTTTTAGGGGACAGGCAACTCCCTACAATGAGCAGTTCTTC.

The chain is built from TRBV9 and TRBJ2-7; 16 nucleotides agree with TRBD2. V was clipped by 3 bases and J by 7 bases; unmatched bases: 13. The CDR3 totals 18 residues. From germline, CDR1 is SGDLS and CDR2 YYNGEE. The CDR3 loop is CASSAKWGTSGRAEEQYF. CDR3 in DNA: TGTGCCAGCAGCGCTAAGTGGGGGACTAGCGGGAGGGCGGAAGAGCAGTACTTC.

The gene calls are TRBV2 and TRBJ2-1; 7 nucleotides line up with TRBD2. CDR1 and CDR2 (germline): SNHLY, FYNNEI. V shed 6 bases, J shed 9 bases, and the junction held 8 bases outside the gene matches. CDR3 size: 13 residues. This chain's CDR3 is CASSLAEGSEQFF. The CDR3 nucleotides are TGTGCCAGCAGCCTAGCGGAGGGTAGTGAGCAGTTCTTC. The whole variable domain, remainder taken from reference TRBV2 and TRBJ2-1, is EPEVTQTPSHQVTQMGQEVILRCVPISNHLYFYWYRQILGQKVEFLVSFYNNEISEKSEIFDDQFSVERPDGSNFTLKIRSTKLEDSAMYFCASSLAEGSEQFFGPGTRLTVL.

This chain links TRBV2 with TRBJ1-6, with TRBD1 matching over 8 bases. This CDR3 region has 15 residues. Germline CDR1 and CDR2: SNHLY and FYNNEI. J was trimmed by 8 bases and V by 6 bases; bases with no gene match: 9. In DNA form, the CDR3 reads TGTGCCAGCAGCCTGTGGACAGGGACAGATTCACCCCTCCACTTT. The encoded protein is CASSLWTGTDSPLHF.

The chain has TRBV7-8 and TRBJ1-4, with 9 bases that match TRBD1. The germline CDR1 and CDR2 sequences are SGHVS and FQNEAQ. This CDR3 has 20 amino acids. V lost 1 base to trimming and J lost 0 bases; unmatched junction nucleotides: 12. CDR3 protein: CASSLEYRDRVEATNEKLFF. The CDR3 nucleotides are TGTGCCAGCAGCTTAGAGTACCGGGACAGGGTTGAGGCAACTAATGAAAAACTGTTTTTT. The entire variable domain, with the rest obtained from reference TRBV7-8 and TRBJ1-4, is as follows: GAGVSQSPRYKVAKRGQDVALRCDPISGHVSLFWYQQALGQGPEFLTYFQNEAQLDKSGLPSDRFFAERPEGSVSTLKIQRTQQEDSAVYLCASSLEYRDRVEATNEKLFFGSGTQLSVL.

In this sample, this clone turned up many times. The CDR3 nucleotides read TGTGCCAGTAGTACAGGGAACCGAGGAAACACCATATATTTT. As protein: CASSTGNRGNTIYF. The gene calls are TRBV19 and TRBJ1-3; D is possibly TRBD1 (5 bases). V lost 4 bases and J lost 4, with 11 bases in between. In germline, CDR1 is LNHDA, CDR2 SQIVND (reference sequence). The CDR3 totals 14 residues. The full variable domain, its missing parts supplied by reference TRBV19 and TRBJ1-3, is DGGITQSPKYLFRKEGQNVTLSCEQNLNHDAMYWYRQDPGQGLRLIYYSQIVNDFQKGDIAEGYSVSREKKESFPLTVTSAQKNPTAFYLCASSTGNRGNTIYFGEGSWLTVV.

About this clone: A read error may account for a junction end that differs from germline. The chain carries TRBV7-7 and TRBJ1-1; perhaps TRBD1 as D (6 bases). Looked up from germline, CDR1 is SSHAT and CDR2 is FNYEAQ (reference sequence). This CDR3 spans 13 amino acids. This CDR3 is CASSQGRESQAFF. As DNA, the CDR3 is TGTGCTAGCAGCCAGGGGAGAGAATCCCAAGCTTTCTTT.

The genes are TRBV14 and TRBJ1-6; TRBD1 is a possible D gene (5 bases). The length of the CDR3 is 14 residues. The V end was cut by 1 base, the J end by 9 bases, with 10 bases between. Germline V lookup: CDR1 SGHDN, CDR2 FVKESK. The CDR3 DNA reads as TGTGCCAGCAGCCAAGCAGGGTACGCTTCACCCCTCCACTTT. Translation gives CASSQAGYASPLHF.

The chain joins TRBV7-2 to TRBJ1-2; 11 bases are a match to TRBD1. Losses at the gene ends were 4 bases for V and 3 bases for J; bases not matched to a gene: 10. CDR1 is SGHTA, CDR2 FQGNSA, per germline. The CDR3 extends over 17 amino acids. CDR3: CASSSNSPGQGDYGYTF. CDR3 DNA: TGTGCCAGCAGCTCAAATTCGCCGGGACAGGGGGACTATGGCTACACCTTC.

A few counts support this clone. The gene calls are TRBV5-1 and TRBJ1-2; possible D gene TRBD1, 5 bases. The CDR3 is 14 amino acids. Trimming took 4 bases from V and 6 from J, leaving 16 bases between them. CDR1 is SGHRS, CDR2 YFSETQ, per germline. The CDR3 DNA follows: TGCGCCAGCAGCGTAGACAGTGGTGGTAATGGCTACACCTTC. As protein: CASSVDSGGNGYTF.

CDR3: CASSLDGTAQYGYTF. As DNA, the CDR3 is TGTGCCAGCAGCTTAGATGGGACAGCCCAATATGGCTACACCTTC. This sequence joins TRBV7-8 and TRBJ1-2; TRBD1 matches at 7 bases. The CDR3 loop spans 15 amino acids. J lost 5 bases, V lost 1 base, and 7 bases had no gene match. From germline, CDR1 is SGHVS and CDR2 FQNEAQ.

The table lists this clone with a few counts. This rearrangement joins TRBV3-1 (or the pseudogene TRBV3-2) to TRBJ2-7, with 9 nucleotides matching TRBD1. V lost 6 bases to trimming and J lost 3 bases; unmatched junction nucleotides: 3. Per germline, CDR1 LGHDT and CDR2 YNNKEL (reference sequence). The CDR3 spans 13 residues. CDR3 DNA: TGTGCCAGCAGTAGGACAGGGGACTACGAGCAGTACGTC. It is translated as CASSRTGDYEQYV.

The V and J genes are TRBV15 and TRBJ1-3; D is ambiguous. V was pared by 0 bases and J by 3 bases, with 9 bases between. CDR3 length: 15 amino acids. Germline CDR1 LNHNV, CDR2 YYDKDF (reference sequence). CDR3 nucleotide sequence: TGTGCCACCAGCAGAGATCATACAGATGGAAACACCATATATTTT. Protein sequence: CATSRDHTDGNTIYF.

The rearrangement joins TRBV5-1 to TRBJ1-2; D may be TRBD1 (6 bases). The CDR3 extends over 14 amino acids. Germline loops: CDR1 SGHRS, CDR2 YFSETQ. The V end was cut by 4 bases, the J end by 4 bases, with 14 bases between. CDR3 loop: CASSPGQSGYGYTF. In nucleotides, the CDR3 is TGCGCCAGCAGCCCTGGACAGTCGGGCTATGGCTACACCTTC.

This clone was counted between two and nine times. The rearrangement links TRBV5-4 to TRBJ1-2; TRBD1 matches 10 bases. V lost 2 bases and J lost 5; bases outside the gene matches: 6. This CDR3 contains 15 residues. Germline lookup yields CDR1 SGHNT and CDR2 YYREEE (reference sequence). The CDR3 DNA is TGTGCCAGCAGCTTATCCGGGACAGGGGTGTATGGCTACACCTTC. Its translation is CASSLSGTGVYGYTF.

J is TRBJ1-1 and V is TRBV6-5; the D is unclear. Germline V gene sequence: CDR1 MNHEY, CDR2 SVGAGI. The V and J ends lost 5 bases and 1 base respectively, with 14 bases between them. The CDR3 loop spans 15 amino acids. The chain's CDR3 is CASSPPYGRNTEAFF. CDR3 nucleotide sequence: TGTGCCAGCAGTCCCCCTTATGGCAGGAACACTGAAGCTTTCTTT.

The V gene is TRBV5-1, the J gene TRBJ2-1, with 9 bases matching TRBD1. Trimming removed 4 bases from V and 3 bases from J; junction bases left unmatched: 11. From germline, CDR1 is SGHRS and CDR2 YFSETQ. This CDR3 comprises 17 residues. The CDR3 reads CASSPGQGEDYYNEQFF. The CDR3 coding sequence is TGCGCCAGCAGCCCGGGACAGGGTGAGGACTACTACAATGAGCAGTTCTTC. Using reference TRBV5-1 and TRBJ2-1 for the parts outside the CDR3, the full variable domain is KAGVTQTPRYLIKTRGQQVTLSCSPISGHRSVSWYQQTPGQGLQFLFEYFSETQRNKGNFPGRFSGRQFSNSRSEMNVSTLELGDSALYLCASSPGQGEDYYNEQFFGPGTRLTVL.

CDR3 amino acids: CASSYYGQGNTGELFF. CDR3 sequence (DNA): TGTGCCAGCAGTTACTACGGACAGGGGAACACCGGGGAGCTGTTTTTT. This chain connects TRBV6-5 to TRBJ2-2; the match to TRBD1 covers 8 bases. Germline loops: CDR1 MNHEY, CDR2 SVGAGI. The J segment lost 1 base and the V segment lost 1 base, leaving 2 bases of the junction unmatched. The CDR3 sequence is 16 residues long.